Given below is one T cell receptor beta chain in context. From germline, CDR1 is SGHTA and CDR2 FQGNSA. This CDR3 comprises 15 residues. Trimming pared 5 bases from V and 1 base from J, leaving 14 bases between. Assay used: immunoSEQ multiplex PCR; TCRdb lists only in-frame clones, some missing. The table lists 200,000 to 250,000 clones, over 80% of them singletons. This sample is part of a study of blood T cell repertoires in COVID-19. The TCR was taken from a woman under 30 who had recovered from COVID-19. Sequenced input: PBMCs or T cells enriched from blood (not recorded which). V usage is TRBV7-2 and J usage is TRBJ2-5; TRBD1 might be the D (6 bases). The CDR3 loop reads CASSEQGWGQETQYF. DNA of the CDR3: TGTGCCAGCAGCGAACAGGGATGGGGCCAAGAGACCCAGTACTTC. Full variable domain (remainder filled in from reference TRBV7-2 and TRBJ2-5): GAGVSQSPSNKVTEKGKDVELRCDPISGHTALYWYRQSLGQGLEFLIYFQGNSAPDKSGLPSDRFSAERTGGSVSTLTIQRTQQEDSAVYLCASSEQGWGQETQYFGPGTRLLVL.